This T cell receptor beta chain was profiled in a study of monozygotic twins with inflammatory bowel disease. The CDR3 extends over 15 amino acids. From germline, CDR1 is MNHNS and CDR2 SASEGT. TCRdb reprocessed the 5' RACE reads and stores each CDR3 protein as one record, lacking DNA. The sample totals over 200,000 distinct CDR3 sequences. Sequencing was done on a sample of blood. The V and J genes are TRBV6-1 and TRBJ1-1; TCRdb's D call, TRBD1, is unchecked because there is no DNA. This receptor was identified in a human donor with ulcerative colitis or Crohn's disease, or a healthy co-twin of an affected twin (not recorded which). CDR3 loop: CASSLMRQGHTEAFF.